This TCR beta chain appears in the sequencing data of a study of T-cell reconstitution after alpha-beta-depleted transplantation in children. CDR3 length: 14 amino acids. The V gene's germline CDR1 is DFQATT and CDR2 SNEGSKA (reference sequence). Trimming stripped 6 bases from V and 6 bases from J, with 18 bases between. Unique molecular identifiers were incorporated when the TCRbeta library was constructed. Each CDR3 protein gets one entry after TCRdb re-called the PCR reads with MiXCR. Of approximately 200,000 distinct CDR3 sequences listed, about 15% are singletons. The table lists this clonotype with a few counts.

This receptor was obtained from a human donor who donated a stem cell graft to a child with acute lymphoblastic leukemia. The material was PBMCs from the stem cell graft donor, obtained from the stem cell graft. This rearrangement joins TRBV20-1 to TRBJ2-1, with D possibly called TRBD1 or TRBD2 (5 bases each). The CDR3 nucleotides read TGCAGTGCCGAGCCCCTAGGGACGCTCAATGAGCAGTTCTTC. Protein sequence: CSAEPLGTLNEQFF.